A single sample gave rise to the 15 T cell receptor beta chains below, sequenced in a study of Graves' ophthalmopathy and Graves' hyperthyroidism. Beta-chain TCR CDR3 regions were amplified from RNA transcripts. HTBI primers were used in a first-round RT-PCR, which preceded a second-round multiplex PCR. TCRdb reanalysed the multiplex PCR reads using MiXCR and keeps one entry per CDR3 protein. The table records about 700,000 distinct CDR3 sequences, approximately 40% of them present only once. Sequenced: peripheral blood. These receptors all come from an adult man with Graves' ophthalmopathy.

With regard to this clonotype: One base away lies a much larger clone, so this may be a sequencing read error. The gene calls are TRBV20-1 and TRBJ2-5, with unresolved D. V was cut by 7 bases and J by 4 bases, with 10 bases left in between. The germline gives CDR1 DFQATT, CDR2 SNEGSKA (reference sequence). The CDR3 totals 11 residues. Written as DNA, the CDR3 is TGCAGTGAAGAGGTGGGAGAGACCCAGTACTTC. Translated: CSEEVGETQYF.

The chain joins TRBV20-1 to TRBJ1-5; a possible D gene is TRBD1 (5 bases). Germline V gene data show CDR1 as DFQATT and CDR2 as SNEGSKA (reference sequence). There are 14 residues in the CDR3. V was cut by 1 base and J by 5 bases, with 12 bases left in between. The CDR3 region has the DNA TGCAGTGCTAGAGGGGGGGGGAGTGATCAGCCCCAGCATTTT. It codes for CSARGGGSDQPQHF.

This chain links TRBV7-2 with TRBJ1-2; maybe TRBD1 (6 bases). Trimming removed 1 base at V and 3 bases at J, with 15 bases between. CDR3 size: 16 residues. Germline V CDR1 and CDR2: SGHTA, FQGNSA. The CDR3 loop reads CASSLVQGTQYYGYTF. The CDR3 bases are TGTGCCAGCAGCTTAGTACAGGGCACACAATACTATGGCTACACCTTC.

This clonotype was picked up one time. The rearrangement uses TRBV10-3 and TRBJ1-1, with a weak D call TRBD1 (6 bases). The V gene lost 6 bases and the J gene lost 4 bases, with 15 bases spanning the gap. The length of the CDR3 is 14 residues. CDR1 ENHRY and CDR2 SYGVKD come from the germline V gene. The CDR3 region is CAISPGQGGTEAFF. The CDR3 DNA sequence: TGTGCCATCAGCCCGGGACAAGGGGGCACTGAAGCTTTCTTT.

This clonotype appeared many times. The V and J genes are TRBV19 and TRBJ1-5; 8 bases are a match to TRBD1. The V segment lost 5 bases and the J segment 3 bases; nucleotides outside the gene matches: 3. The CDR3 has 14 amino acids. Looked up from germline, CDR1 is LNHDA and CDR2 is SQIVND (reference sequence). DNA for the CDR3: TGTGCCAGTAGTTGGACAGGGATCAATCAGCCCCAGCATTTT. Protein: CASSWTGINQPQHF.

The chain has TRBV25-1 and TRBJ1-6, with D hard to call. The germline CDR1 and CDR2 sequences are MGHDK and SYGVNS. The CDR3 has 14 amino acids. V was clipped by 5 bases and J by 2 bases, with 7 bases between them. The CDR3 region has the DNA TGTGCCAGCAGTTCTCAGGCCTATAATTCACCCCTCCACTTT. This gives the protein CASSSQAYNSPLHF.

Notes on this clonotype: The junction and the germline gene differ at one end; a read error may be behind it. This sequence joins TRBV10-3 and TRBJ2-5; 8 bases are shared with TRBD2. This CDR3 spans 18 amino acids. Germline CDR1 is ENHRY and CDR2 is SYGVKD. The CDR3 sequence: CASSYSSDSGGGQETQYF. In nucleotides, the CDR3 is TGTGCCAGCAGTTACTCGTCGGATAGTGGCGGGGGGCAAGAGACCCAGTACTTC.

Points on this clonotype: Germline is not matched at one junction end, which may reflect a read error. V and J are TRBV5-1 and TRBJ2-7, with TRBD2 matching over 9 bases. Per germline, CDR1 SGHRS and CDR2 YFSETQ. There are 17 residues in the CDR3. The CDR3 DNA follows: TGTGCCAGCAGCTTGTTGCTTGCAGCGGGAGGTACCTACGAGCAGTACTTC. As protein: CASSLLLAAGGTYEQYF. The variable domain in full, with the rest retrieved from reference TRBV5-1 and TRBJ2-7, is KAGVTQTPRYLIKTRGQQVTLSCSPISGHRSVSWYQQTPGQGLQFLFEYFSETQRNKGNFPGRFSGRQFSNSRSEMNVSTLELGDSALYLCASSLLLAAGGTYEQYFGPGTRLTVT.

This clonotype has a count of ten or more. The chain joins TRBV10-3 to TRBJ1-1, with D possibly matching TRBD1 (5 bases). CDR3 size: 14 residues. V shed 2 bases and J shed 3 bases, with 10 bases lying between them. Germline assignment: CDR1 ENHRY and CDR2 SYGVKD. The DNA of the CDR3 is TGTGCCATCAGTGAGACAGGAGGAGACACTGAAGCTTTCTTT. It yields the protein CAISETGGDTEAFF.

This clonotype was observed at least ten times. The chain is built from TRBV7-9 and TRBJ1-6; possible D gene TRBD1, 6 bases. Germline V gene sequence: CDR1 SEHNR, CDR2 FQNEAQ (reference sequence). Trimming took off 6 bases at V and 2 bases at J, with 14 bases between the two ends. CDR3 length equals 16 residues. CDR3 nucleotide sequence: TGTGCCAGCAGTTCGAAGACAGGACCCTATAATTCACCCCTCCACTTT. It codes for CASSSKTGPYNSPLHF.

The CDR3 DNA reads as TGTGCCAGCGCGGCCGGGACAGGGTTAGGCTACACCTTC. Translating gives CASAAGTGLGYTF. The rearrangement uses TRBV14 and TRBJ1-2, with 9 bases fitting TRBD1. Germline-derived CDR1 and CDR2 are SGHDN and FVKESK. The CDR3 is made up of 13 amino acids. V dropped 8 bases and J dropped 8; count of bases not matched to a gene: 9.

The chain combines TRBV25-1 with TRBJ2-2, with D perhaps TRBD1 (6 bases). V lost 0 bases and J lost 8, with 7 bases in between. The CDR3 loop spans 13 amino acids. CDR1 and CDR2 from the germline V gene are MGHDK and SYGVNS. This chain's CDR3 is CASSEYGTGELFF. CDR3 sequence (DNA): TGTGCCAGCAGTGAATATGGGACAGGGGAGCTGTTTTTT. Together with reference TRBV25-1 and TRBJ2-2, the CDR3 gives the full variable domain: EADIYQTPRYLVIGTGKKITLECSQTMGHDKMYWYQQDPGMELHLIHYSYGVNSTEKGDLSSESTVSRIRTEHFPLTLESARPSHTSQYLCASSEYGTGELFFGEGSRLTVL.

The CDR3 sequence is CASSPGQGFGDTQYF. As DNA, the CDR3 is TGTGCCAGCAGTCCGGGACAGGGGTTTGGAGATACGCAGTATTTT. The rearrangement joins TRBV5-4 to TRBJ2-3; 10 nucleotides line up with TRBD1. Losses at the gene ends were 5 bases for V and 5 bases for J; bases not matched to a gene: 8. Germline CDR1 reads SGHNT; CDR2 reads YYREEE (reference sequence). The CDR3 contains 15 residues.

Points on this clonotype: A clone one base away is much larger, so this may be a read error. This CDR3 reads CSATSGSSTEAFF. The CDR3 DNA follows: TGCAGCGCTACGTCAGGCTCGAGCACTGAAGCTTTCTTT. The rearrangement joins TRBV29-1 to TRBJ1-1, with D unclear. Germline CDR1 SQVTM, CDR2 ANQGSEA. The CDR3 extends over 13 amino acids. V lost 7 bases to trimming and J lost 4 bases, with 16 bases between them.

J is TRBJ1-5 and V is TRBV29-1; D may be TRBD1 (5 bases). This CDR3 contains 13 residues. V was trimmed by 7 bases and J by 11 bases, leaving 21 bases between them. Germline V gene lookup returns CDR1 SQVTM and CDR2 ANQGSEA. The chain's CDR3 is CSADQGAEETQHF. In nucleotides, the CDR3 is TGCAGCGCTGATCAGGGAGCGGAAGAGACCCAGCATTTT.